A selection of T cell receptor beta chains follows, all from one sample in a study of shared clonotypes between healthy human individuals. The method was immunoSEQ multiplex PCR; TCRdb's version includes in-frame clones alone and lacks a portion of them. This table holds about 1.5 million clones, around 97% found once. Sequencing input: naive CD4+ T cells sorted from blood. These receptors originate from a man aged 30 to 45 in good health. The CDR3 runs from the conserved cysteine through the conserved F or W. Each record gives: V gene, J gene, clone size, D gene, CDR3 protein, CDR3 DNA. A D gene is named only where the DNA matches it firmly. Expanded clones are given a class, and other clones once, few, many or no size at all.

>TRBV4-3|TRBJ1-4|.|.
CASSQDYGRNEKLFF
TGCGCCAGCAGCCAAGATTACGGAAGGAACGAAAAACTGTTTTTT
>TRBV6-1|TRBJ2-2|.|.
CASSARRLGLQTYTGELFF
TGTGCCAGCAGTGCGAGGCGGTTGGGGCTCCAAACCTACACCGGGGAGCTGTTTTTT
>TRBV6-1|TRBJ2-2|.|TRBD1
CASSESRGQGYVSGELFF
TGTGCCAGCAGTGAATCGAGGGGGCAGGGATATGTTTCCGGGGAGCTGTTTTTT
>TRBV10-2|TRBJ1-5|.|.
CASSDHRSGNQPQHF
TGCGCCAGCAGTGACCACAGGAGCGGCAATCAGCCCCAGCATTTT
>TRBV9|TRBJ2-1|.|TRBD2
CASSVGGLAGESEQFF
TGTGCCAGCAGCGTCGGAGGGCTAGCGGGAGAGAGTGAGCAGTTCTTC
>TRBV27|TRBJ2-7|.|.
CASSLSAQAYEQYF
TGTGCCAGCAGTTTATCGGCGCAGGCCTACGAGCAGTACTTC
>TRBV7-8|TRBJ2-7|.|.
CASSLLRVGAKQYF
TGTGCCAGCAGCTTACTCAGGGTAGGTGCGAAGCAGTACTTC
>TRBV5-1|TRBJ2-2|.|.
CANHPLREIIGELFF
TGCGCCAACCACCCTTTACGTGAGATCATCGGGGAGCTGTTTTTT
>TRBV4-1|TRBJ2-1|once|TRBD2
CASSQDFEGLAGLNEQFF
TGCGCCAGCAGCCAAGATTTCGAGGGACTAGCGGGTTTGAATGAGCAGTTCTTC
>TRBV7-9|TRBJ2-1|.|TRBD2
CASSQITLRASGSNEQFF
TGTGCCAGCAGCCAGATAACCCTCCGGGCTAGCGGGAGCAATGAGCAGTTCTTC
>TRBV5-5|TRBJ2-5|.|.
CASSLVMKNQETQYF
TGTGCCAGCAGCTTAGTGATGAAGAACCAAGAGACCCAGTACTTC
>TRBV6-5|TRBJ2-3|.|TRBD1
CASNRQGEVDTQYF
TGTGCCAGCAACAGACAGGGTGAGGTTGATACGCAGTATTTT
>TRBV28|TRBJ2-3|.|TRBD2
CASRDLVFSGKDTQYF
TGTGCCAGCAGAGATCTGGTTTTTAGCGGGAAGGATACGCAGTATTTT
>TRBV7-2|TRBJ2-7|.|.
CASSLMGRDHSYEQYF
TGTGCCAGCAGCTTAATGGGCAGGGACCATAGTTACGAGCAGTACTTC
>TRBV20-1|TRBJ2-1|.|.
CSAIGDNEQFF
TGCAGTGCTATAGGCGACAATGAGCAGTTCTTC
>TRBV7-2|TRBJ2-3|.|TRBD1
CASKLGGTGGTDTQYF
TGTGCCAGCAAGCTCGGAGGTACAGGGGGTACAGATACGCAGTATTTT
>TRBV5-1|TRBJ2-1|few|.
CASTRDSYNEQFF
TGCGCCAGCACTCGGGACTCCTACAATGAGCAGTTCTTC
>TRBV5-4|TRBJ2-1|once|.
CASSSQGNEQFF
TGTGCCAGCAGCTCACAGGGTAATGAGCAGTTCTTC
>TRBV6-1|TRBJ2-2|.|.
CASSSTSGITGELFF
TGTGCCAGCAGTTCGACTTCGGGGATCACCGGGGAGCTGTTTTTT
>TRBV6-4|TRBJ2-7|.|TRBD2
CASSDWLAGVREQYF
TGTGCCAGCAGTGACTGGCTAGCGGGAGTTCGCGAGCAGTACTTC
>TRBV10-2|TRBJ2-1|.|TRBD2
CASSRSGIELNEQFF
TGCGCCAGCAGCCGTAGCGGGATAGAGTTGAATGAGCAGTTCTTC
>TRBV5-1|TRBJ2-2|.|.
CASSLAELNTGELFF
TGCGCCAGCAGCTTGGCCGAACTGAACACCGGGGAGCTGTTTTTT
>TRBV5-1|TRBJ2-3|.|TRBD2
CASVASGKDTQYF
TGCGCCAGCGTAGCTAGCGGGAAAGATACGCAGTATTTT
>TRBV6-5|TRBJ2-7|.|.
CASSQSGTYEQYF
TGTGCCAGCAGCCAAAGCGGCACCTACGAGCAGTACTTC
>TRBV4-2|TRBJ2-3|.|.
CASSQGQALAIDTQYF
TGTGCCAGCAGCCAGGGTCAGGCTCTAGCGATAGATACGCAGTATTTT
>TRBV9|TRBJ2-2|.|.
CASSAALRDVGGELFF
TGTGCCAGCAGTGCGGCTCTTAGGGATGTCGGCGGGGAGCTGTTTTTT
>TRBV10-3|TRBJ2-4|once|.
CAAFRHMAKNIQYF
TGTGCCGCCTTTCGGCATATGGCCAAAAACATTCAGTACTTC
>TRBV7-9|TRBJ2-5|.|.
CASTSQETQYF
TGTGCCAGCACCTCCCAAGAGACCCAGTACTTC
>TRBV27|TRBJ1-5|.|.
CASSLQGTANQPQHF
TGTGCCAGCAGTCTTCAGGGGACGGCAAATCAGCCCCAGCATTTT
>TRBV7-3|TRBJ2-7|.|.
CASSRIGGLEQYF
TGTGCCAGCAGCCGTATAGGAGGGTTGGAGCAGTACTTC
>TRBV19|TRBJ2-1|.|.
CASSLPQGRGGNEQFF
TGTGCCAGTAGCCTCCCGCAGGGAAGGGGTGGAAATGAGCAGTTCTTC
>TRBV4-3|TRBJ1-1|.|.
CASSQDAGAGGNTEAFF
TGCGCCAGCAGCCAAGATGCAGGGGCTGGGGGGAACACTGAAGCTTTCTTT
>TRBV6-5|TRBJ2-5|.|TRBD2
CASRILAGAFETQYF
TGTGCCAGCAGGATTTTAGCGGGAGCCTTTGAGACCCAGTACTTC
>TRBV2|TRBJ1-1|.|.
CASRNGRSFF
TGTGCCAGCAGAAATGGACGCTCTTTCTTT
>TRBV19|TRBJ2-3|.|.
CASSTPNTDTQYF
TGTGCCAGTAGTACCCCCAACACAGATACGCAGTATTTT
>TRBV5-1|TRBJ2-3|.|.
CASSLFGVSDTQYF
TGCGCCAGCAGCTTGTTTGGGGTCTCAGATACGCAGTATTTT
>TRBV5-6|TRBJ2-3|once|.
CASSSTWWKNSSTDTQYF
TGTGCCAGCAGCTCTACTTGGTGGAAGAACTCTAGCACAGATACGCAGTATTTT
>TRBV19|TRBJ1-5|.|.
CASSIGQVQSQPQHF
TGTGCCAGTAGTATAGGGCAGGTCCAAAGTCAGCCCCAGCATTTT
>TRBV20-1|TRBJ2-1|.|.
CSAGVLGEQFF
TGCAGTGCTGGCGTTTTGGGTGAGCAGTTCTTC
>TRBV5-4|TRBJ2-3|.|TRBD2
CASSFRLAGRTDTQYF
TGTGCCAGCAGCTTTCGTCTAGCGGGACGCACAGATACGCAGTATTTT
>TRBV4-1|TRBJ1-2|.|TRBD1
CASSQPGQGAPGYTF
TGCGCCAGCAGCCAACCGGGACAGGGGGCGCCTGGCTACACCTTC
>TRBV7-9|TRBJ2-1|.|TRBD2
CASTLAGGPGNEQFF
TGTGCCAGCACCTTAGCGGGAGGGCCGGGGAATGAGCAGTTCTTC
>TRBV2|TRBJ1-1|.|.
CASHPSGTEAFF
TGTGCCAGCCACCCATCTGGCACTGAAGCTTTCTTT
>TRBV29-1|TRBJ2-7|.|.
CSVEEPGLYEQYF
TGCAGCGTGGAGGAGCCCGGCCTCTACGAGCAGTACTTC
>TRBV9|TRBJ2-3|.|.
CASSPLGGTDTQYF
TGTGCCAGCAGCCCCCTGGGCGGCACAGATACGCAGTATTTT
>TRBV6-5|TRBJ1-1|once|.
CASSRQTASNTEAFF
TGTGCCAGCAGTCGCCAGACAGCCTCGAACACTGAAGCTTTCTTT
>TRBV2|TRBJ1-5|.|.
CASTTGLFQPQHF
TGTGCCTCTACTACAGGGTTGTTTCAGCCCCAGCATTTT
>TRBV2|TRBJ2-7|.|.
CASRTGPSYEQYF
TGTGCCAGTCGAACAGGGCCTTCCTACGAGCAGTACTTC
>TRBV7-2|TRBJ2-7|.|.
CASSLGASGLSPYEQYF
TGTGCCAGCAGCTTGGGGGCGTCGGGACTTTCCCCCTACGAGCAGTACTTC
>TRBV7-2|TRBJ2-3|.|.
CASSASRVTDTQYF
TGTGCCAGCAGCGCTAGCCGGGTCACAGATACGCAGTATTTT
>TRBV18|TRBJ1-5|.|TRBD1
CASSRDPPGQGFNQPQHF
TGTGCCAGCTCAAGAGATCCTCCGGGACAGGGCTTCAATCAGCCCCAGCATTTT
>TRBV21-1|TRBJ1-5|.|.
CATGEGNAQPQHF
TGTGCCACGGGGGAGGGGAATGCTCAGCCCCAGCATTTT